A single sample is the source of the 21 T cell receptor beta chains below, sequenced in a study of shared clonotypes between healthy human individuals. Sequenced by immunoSEQ multiplex PCR; TCRdb stores in-frame clones only, minus some. The sample has 1.5 million to 1.9 million clones; around 98% are singletons. Sample: naive CD4+ T cells sorted from blood. Stated subset: CD45RA+ positively selected. These receptors were taken from a man aged 30 to 39 in good health.

This sequence joins TRBV2 and TRBJ1-4; D might be TRBD1 (5 bases). With 3 bases removed from V and 1 base from J, the gap between germline ends came to 6 bases. The CDR3 sequence is 14 residues long. Germline lookup yields CDR1 SNHLY and CDR2 FYNNEI. CDR3 region: CASSDRVTNEKLFF. In nucleotides, the CDR3 is TGTGCCAGCAGTGACAGGGTAACTAATGAAAAACTGTTTTTT.

The V gene is TRBV28, the J gene TRBJ1-5; TRBD1 is a possible D gene (5 bases). Trimming removed 6 bases from V and 7 bases from J, with 16 bases in between. The CDR3 is made up of 14 amino acids. Looked up from germline, CDR1 is MDHEN and CDR2 is SYDVKM. CDR3 DNA: TGTGCCAGCAGCCGACAGATAGGAGGACAGCCCCAGCATTTT. This codes for CASSRQIGGQPQHF.

The chain joins TRBV10-3 to TRBJ1-3; D ambiguous. From germline, CDR1 is ENHRY and CDR2 SYGVKD. The CDR3 loop spans 17 amino acids. V shed 0 bases and J shed 3 bases, with 15 bases lying between them. The CDR3 loop is CAISESKVKEIGNTIYF. DNA of the CDR3: TGTGCCATCAGTGAGTCGAAGGTTAAGGAAATTGGAAACACCATATATTTT.

As for this clone: In the same sample, other DNA sequences code for this CDR3. The chain combines TRBV29-1 with TRBJ2-7; the D is unclear. The CDR3 contains 11 residues. Per germline, CDR1 SQVTM and CDR2 ANQGSEA. The V end was cut by 5 bases, the J end by 3 bases, with 8 bases between. Here the CDR3 reads CSVSSGYEQYF. The CDR3, as DNA: TGCAGCGTTTCCTCGGGCTACGAGCAGTACTTC.

V and J are TRBV2 and TRBJ1-1, with D hard to call. Per the germline V gene, CDR1 is SNHLY and CDR2 is FYNNEI. The CDR3 is made up of 12 amino acids. The V end was cut by 7 bases, the J end by 0 bases, with 6 bases between. The CDR3 loop reads CASTVMNTEAFF. CDR3 bases: TGTGCCAGCACCGTAATGAACACTGAAGCTTTCTTT.

V is TRBV5-1 and J is TRBJ2-1; 8 bases line up with TRBD2. The CDR3 covers 14 residues. The germline CDR1 and CDR2 sequences are SGHRS and YFSETQ. V was pared by 4 bases and J by 5 bases, with 5 bases of the junction left unmatched. CDR3 coding DNA: TGCGCCAGCAGCGCGGGACTAGTTCACAATGAGCAGTTCTTC. Protein product: CASSAGLVHNEQFF. The full variable domain, with the rest looked up from reference TRBV5-1 and TRBJ2-1, is KAGVTQTPRYLIKTRGQQVTLSCSPISGHRSVSWYQQTPGQGLQFLFEYFSETQRNKGNFPGRFSGRQFSNSRSEMNVSTLELGDSALYLCASSAGLVHNEQFFGPGTRLTVL.

The chain carries TRBV6-5 and TRBJ1-5; unclear D gene. Germline CDR1 reads MNHEY; CDR2 reads SVGAGI. Between the trimmed V and J ends, which lost 5 bases and 4 bases, there was a span of 12 bases. This CDR3 is 14 amino acids long. The DNA for the CDR3 is TGTGCCAGCAGTGGGGATATCCGGAATCAGCCCCAGCATTTT. It specifies CASSGDIRNQPQHF.

The J gene is TRBJ2-2, the V gene TRBV5-1, with D possibly TRBD2 on 5 matching bases. Germline V CDR1 and CDR2: SGHRS, YFSETQ. This CDR3 has 14 residues. V lost 1 base and J lost 6, with 10 bases in between. The CDR3 coding sequence is TGCGCCAGCAGCTTGTCCCCGGAGGCCGGGGAGCTGTTTTTT. Translated, it gives CASSLSPEAGELFF.

This clone showed up just once. The J gene is TRBJ1-1, the V gene TRBV4-2; D is possibly TRBD1 (6 bases). V lost 1 base and J lost 3, with 9 bases in between. This CDR3 contains 14 residues. CDR1 is LGHNA, CDR2 YNFKEQ, per germline. The CDR3 protein is CASSQVRGDTEAFF. CDR3 sequence (DNA): TGTGCCAGCAGCCAAGTAAGGGGGGACACTGAAGCTTTCTTT.

A remark on this clone: Sequence at one end of the junction differs from germline and may be a read error. The rearrangement uses TRBV19 and TRBJ2-7; no reliable D call. Germline V gives CDR1 LNHDA, CDR2 SQIVND (reference sequence). The CDR3 runs to 14 residues. This chain's CDR3 is CASSLDVHSYEQYF. CDR3 sequence (DNA): TGTGCCAGTAGTCTAGACGTCCACTCCTACGAGCAGTACTTC.

The gene calls are TRBV9 and TRBJ2-7; TRBD1 matches 8 bases. Germline assignment: CDR1 SGDLS and CDR2 YYNGEE. Germline trimming cut 3 bases from V and 1 base from J; bases unmatched to any gene: 6. The CDR3 runs to 15 residues. CDR3 region: CASSGGQGRSYEQYF. DNA of the CDR3: TGTGCCAGCAGCGGTGGACAGGGAAGGTCCTACGAGCAGTACTTC.

CDR3 residues: CATEGPSRTEAFF. CDR3 sequence (DNA): TGTGCCACCGAGGGCCCTTCGCGGACTGAAGCTTTCTTT. The chain couples TRBV10-3 to TRBJ1-1; D unclear. V was cut by 10 bases and J by 5 bases, with 17 bases left in between. CDR3 length: 13 amino acids. The V gene's germline CDR1 is ENHRY and CDR2 SYGVKD.

The chain links TRBV7-9 to TRBJ2-5, with 13 positions matching TRBD2. The CDR3 length is 17 residues. Germline CDR1 and CDR2: SEHNR and FQNEAQ (reference sequence). V dropped 1 base and J dropped 5; count of bases not matched to a gene: 7. In DNA form, the CDR3 reads TGTGCCAGCAGCTTAGGGACTAGCGGGAGAGGGATTGAGACCCAGTACTTC. Protein sequence: CASSLGTSGRGIETQYF.

Worth noting for this clone: The sample carries other DNA sequences with the same CDR3. The V gene is TRBV5-5, the J gene TRBJ2-3; possible D gene TRBD2, 6 bases. Germline V gives CDR1 SGHKS, CDR2 YYEKEE (reference sequence). This CDR3 contains 14 residues. Between the trimmed V and J ends, which lost 4 bases and 2 bases, there was a span of 11 bases. The CDR3 protein is CASSLSGDTDTQYF. CDR3 coding DNA: TGTGCCAGCAGCCTTAGCGGAGACACAGATACGCAGTATTTT.

This chain connects TRBV15 to TRBJ2-2, with TRBD1 identical over 9 bases. Germline CDR1 and CDR2: LNHNV and YYDKDF (reference sequence). J lost 4 bases, V lost 1 base, and 7 bases had no gene match. The CDR3 consists of 17 residues. The CDR3 here is CATSRAPGTGRTGELFF. The CDR3 nucleotides are TGTGCCACCAGCAGAGCTCCCGGGACAGGGCGCACCGGGGAGCTGTTTTTT.

The chain links TRBV29-1 to TRBJ1-2; 7 nucleotides align to TRBD1. This CDR3 has 15 residues. The J segment lost 8 bases and the V segment lost 2 bases, leaving 14 bases of the junction unmatched. The V gene's germline CDR1 is SQVTM and CDR2 ANQGSEA. The CDR3 coding sequence is TGCAGCGTTGAACGGACAGGAGGAAGTAATGGAGGCTACACCTTC. As protein: CSVERTGGSNGGYTF.

This chain joins TRBV7-9 and TRBJ1-4, with TRBD1 identical over 7 bases. The length of the CDR3 is 17 residues. The J segment lost 2 bases and the V segment lost 4 bases, leaving 10 bases of the junction unmatched. Germline loops: CDR1 SEHNR, CDR2 FQNEAQ (reference sequence). The CDR3 sequence: CASSSGSRGRTNEKLFF. DNA of the CDR3: TGTGCCAGCAGCTCCGGTTCGAGGGGGCGGACTAATGAAAAACTGTTTTTT.

V gene TRBV18 combines with J gene TRBJ2-5; 7 bases are a match to TRBD1. V was pared by 2 bases and J by 9 bases, with 9 bases of the junction left unmatched. The germline V gene encodes CDR1 KGHSH and CDR2 LQKENI. The CDR3 is 14 residues long. CDR3 amino acids: CASSPVRQGEAQYF. The CDR3 region has the DNA TGTGCCAGCTCACCAGTTCGACAGGGTGAGGCCCAGTACTTC.

The chain links TRBV21-1 to TRBJ2-3. TRBV21-1 is given as a pseudogene. CDR3 length equals 20 residues. This chain's CDR3 is CASSLRPSGGGTDRTDTQYF. For the CDR3, the DNA is TGTGCCAGCAGCTTACGACCCTCCGGGGGCGGAACGGACCGCACAGATACGCAGTATTTT.

The count of this clone is one. This chain links TRBV4-3 with TRBJ2-3; D is unclear. CDR1 is LGHNA and CDR2 is YSLEER in the germline V gene. Trimming cost V 1 base and J 2 bases, with 10 bases left between them. The CDR3 is made up of 15 amino acids. The CDR3 sequence: CASSQGGDSTDTQYF. DNA for the CDR3: TGCGCCAGCAGCCAAGGAGGAGATTCCACAGATACGCAGTATTTT.

The CDR3 DNA is TGTGCCAGCTCACCATACCGGGACCAAAGTCTAGCCAAAAACATTCAGTACTTC. Amino acids: CASSPYRDQSLAKNIQYF. This chain links TRBV18 with TRBJ2-4; D could derive from TRBD1 or TRBD2 (5 bases each). The V and J ends lost 2 bases and 0 bases respectively, with 17 bases between them. The CDR3 length is 18 residues. CDR1 is KGHSH and CDR2 is LQKENI in the germline V gene.